This TCR beta chain was sequenced in a study of cytomegalovirus exposure and HLA in healthy donors. The overall study: Earlier results showed 117 million unique TCR beta sequences derived from approximately 180 million T cells.

The PCR used 60 Vbeta and 13 Jbeta primers. The table came from immunoSEQ multiplex PCR; TCRdb's copy has only in-frame clones and leaves some out. The data hold over 80,000 clones, with around 84% observed a single time. Points on this clone: The antigen remains undetermined.

This CDR3 region has 16 residues. V lost 3 bases to trimming and J lost 4 bases; unmatched junction nucleotides: 10. Germline V CDR1 and CDR2: MDHEN, SYDVKM. Findings and limits, study-wide: The CMV antigen specificity of three CMV-associated chains was confirmed through in vitro analysis. The HLA-A and HLA-B alleles of most subjects were reportedly predicted accurately from TCR beta sequences.

All the people who gave samples were healthy bone marrow donors. The chain links TRBV28 to TRBJ2-3, with TRBD2 matching 7 bases. Sequenced sample: PBMCs. The sequence was obtained from a woman between 35 and 50 years old in good health and CMV-seronegative. As DNA, the CDR3 is TGTGCCAGCAGTTTCCTGGGCGGGAGAAGGCCAGATACGCAGTATTTT. It encodes CASSFLGGRRPDTQYF. The whole variable domain, remainder taken from reference TRBV28 and TRBJ2-3, is DVKVTQSSRYLVKRTGEKVFLECVQDMDHENMFWYRQDPGLGLRLIYFSYDVKMKEKGDIPEGYSVSREKKERFSLILESASTNQTSMYLCASSFLGGRRPDTQYFGPGTRLTVL.